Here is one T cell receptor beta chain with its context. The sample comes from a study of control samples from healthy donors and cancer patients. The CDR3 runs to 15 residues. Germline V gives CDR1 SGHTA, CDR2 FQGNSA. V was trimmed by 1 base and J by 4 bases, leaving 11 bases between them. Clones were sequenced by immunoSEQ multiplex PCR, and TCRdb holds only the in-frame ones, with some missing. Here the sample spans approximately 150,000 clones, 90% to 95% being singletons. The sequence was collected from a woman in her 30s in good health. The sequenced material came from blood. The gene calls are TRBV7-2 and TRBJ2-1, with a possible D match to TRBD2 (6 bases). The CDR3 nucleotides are TGTGCCAGCAGCTTAGATCGGCGGGGTTACAATGAGCAGTTCTTC. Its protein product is CASSLDRRGYNEQFF.